Shown below are 8 T cell receptor beta chains from a single sample sequenced in a study of blood T cells in healthy people across ages. The second PCR ran about 6 to 11 cycles with a sample-barcoded 5' primer and J-beta primers. Each CDR3 protein gets one entry after TCRdb re-called the 5' RACE reads with MiXCR. This sample carries about 640,000 distinct CDR3 sequences, about 53% of them seen once, and the ten largest clones take over 30%. Sequenced input: blood. The source is a man in his fifties or sixties in good health.

The rearrangement links TRBV29-1 to TRBJ2-1; TRBD1 matches 10 bases. The V segment lost 4 bases and the J segment 7 bases; nucleotides outside the gene matches: 4. The CDR3 runs 13 residues. Germline V lookup: CDR1 SQVTM, CDR2 ANQGSEA. The CDR3 region is CSVVDRGQNEQFF. For the CDR3, the DNA is TGCAGCGTTGTTGACAGGGGGCAGAATGAGCAGTTCTTC.

The chain has TRBV11-2 and TRBJ1-1; a weak D match, TRBD1 (5 bases). Trimming shortened V by 5 bases and J by 1 base, and 11 bases separated the two germline ends. Germline V gene sequence: CDR1 SGHAT, CDR2 FQNNGV. The CDR3 loop spans 14 amino acids. CDR3 sequence reads: CASSRRQTNTEAFF. As DNA, the CDR3 is TGTGCCAGCAGCCGCCGACAGACGAACACTGAAGCTTTCTTT.

V is TRBV6-5 and J is TRBJ2-5; D uncertain. The J call may be mistaken, given a closer DNA end match to TRBJ2-7. The CDR3 covers 14 residues. The V gene's germline CDR1 is MNHEY and CDR2 SVGAGI. CDR3: CASSDPRATYEQYF. The DNA of the CDR3 is TGTGCCAGCAGTGACCCCCGGGCCACCTACGAGCAGTACTTC.

About this clonotype: A much larger clone is a single base away; this may be a read error. The V and J genes are TRBV4-1 and TRBJ2-1; 7 nucleotides align to TRBD1. V gave up 8 bases and J gave up 0 bases; unmatched junction bases: 7. This CDR3 spans 15 amino acids. The V gene's germline CDR1 is MGHRA and CDR2 YSYEKL. For the CDR3, the DNA is TGCGCCAGCGGCCCGGGACAGAGCTCCTACAATGAGCAGTTCTTC. Encoded protein: CASGPGQSSYNEQFF.

CDR3 bases: TGTGCCAGCAGCTTGGCAGGGAATGATTTTGGCTACACCTTC. This codes for CASSLAGNDFGYTF. V usage is TRBV7-9 and J usage is TRBJ1-2; possibly TRBD1 for D (5 bases). Germline CDR1 and CDR2: SEHNR and FQNEAQ (reference sequence). With 3 bases removed from V and 7 bases from J, the gap between germline ends came to 15 bases. The CDR3 runs 14 residues.

The V call is TRBV7-9, the J call TRBJ2-5; 10 bases map to TRBD1. The junction had 8 bases not matched to a gene; V was cut back by 1 base and J by 12 bases. The germline V gene has CDR1 SEHNR and CDR2 FQNEAQ (reference sequence). The CDR3 covers 14 residues. The CDR3 loop is CASSLVSDRGKEYF. The CDR3 bases are TGTGCCAGCAGCTTAGTGTCGGACAGGGGGAAAGAGTACTTC.

V is TRBV11-2 and J is TRBJ1-4; the D is unclear. The V end was cut by 2 bases, the J end by 3 bases, with 13 bases between. This CDR3 is 16 amino acids long. Looked up from germline, CDR1 is SGHAT and CDR2 is FQNNGV. The CDR3 loop reads CASSLNLGFSNEKLFF. The CDR3 nucleotides are TGTGCCAGCAGCTTAAATTTGGGCTTCTCTAATGAAAAACTGTTTTTT.

The rearrangement uses TRBV7-2 and TRBJ2-1, with 7 positions matching TRBD2. The CDR3 covers 15 residues. The ends lost 5 bases at V and 3 bases at J; junction bases unmatched: 7. Germline loops: CDR1 SGHTA, CDR2 FQGNSA. CDR3 DNA: TGTGCCAGCAGCCAGGTGGGGGGGTACTACAATGAGCAGTTCTTC. This codes for CASSQVGGYYNEQFF.